This TCR beta chain was identified in a study of CD8+ T cells in alopecia areata. Per the germline V gene, CDR1 is MNHEY and CDR2 is SMNVEV (reference sequence). The CDR3 is made up of 14 amino acids. The V and J ends lost 2 bases and 4 bases respectively, with 11 bases between them. Notes on the study in general: Mice showed clearer TCR sharing than patients did, a gap that was possibly HLA-related. Sequence data from scalp samples additionally include resident alphabeta T cells of normal skin. Affected lesional scalp, above all in alopecia totalis/universalis, was more clonal than normal scalp.

CD4+ and CD8+ T cells were sorted from PBMCs. Concerning this clone itself: Its antigen remains unidentified.

Isolated RNA was reverse transcribed into cDNA used as the sequencing template. Assay used: immunoSEQ multiplex PCR; TCRdb lists only in-frame clones, some missing. The data show approximately 150,000 clones, with around two thirds seen just once and less than 40% held by the top ten. The sample was CD8+ T cells sorted from blood. The V call is TRBV27, the J call TRBJ1-1, with D possibly being TRBD1 (5 bases). The sequence came from a human donor in good health. The CDR3 sequence is CASSLNQGSTEAFF. The CDR3 nucleotides read TGTGCCAGCAGTTTAAACCAGGGAAGCACTGAAGCTTTCTTT.